What follows are 30 T cell receptor beta chains derived from one specimen sequenced in a study of T cells in Graves' hyperthyroidism and ophthalmopathy. RNA transcripts yielded amplified TCR beta CDR3 regions. The TCR CDR3 first-round RT-PCR relied on the HTBI primer set. TCRdb independently ran MiXCR on the multiplex PCR reads; one entry per CDR3 protein. Of roughly 170,000 distinct CDR3 sequences detected, 15% to 20% appear once; the ten largest clones hold 25% to 30%. Input material: blood. These receptors all stem from a woman in her forties or fifties with Graves' hyperthyroidism.

This clonotype was seen many times. The chain joins TRBV28 to TRBJ1-1, with 7 positions matching TRBD1. The germline gives CDR1 MDHEN, CDR2 SYDVKM. The J segment lost 7 bases and the V segment lost 5 bases, leaving 10 bases of the junction unmatched. The CDR3 length is 14 residues. The CDR3: CASSRLTGSGEAFF. Written as DNA, the CDR3 is TGTGCCAGCAGTCGGTTGACAGGGTCCGGTGAAGCTTTCTTT.

This chain connects TRBV12-3 or TRBV12-4 to TRBJ1-2; a weak D match, TRBD1 (6 bases). Deletions cut 7 bases from V and 4 bases from J, with 16 bases between. This CDR3 is 14 amino acids long. The CDR3 coding sequence is TGTGCCAGCACCCAGGACCTGGACAGCTATGGCTACACCTTC. Translated: CASTQDLDSYGYTF.

The chain employs TRBV2 and TRBJ2-7; D is unclear. Germline V gene lookup returns CDR1 SNHLY and CDR2 FYNNEI. Trimming shortened V by 4 bases and J by 0 bases, and 13 bases separated the two germline ends. The CDR3 extends over 15 amino acids. The CDR3, as DNA: TGTGCCAGCAGTGCGAGGACGCAGAGCTCCTACGAGCAGTACTTC. This translates into CASSARTQSSYEQYF.

This clonotype was picked up a small number of times. A much larger clonotype is one base distant, so this may be a read error. V gene TRBV7-9 combines with J gene TRBJ2-1, with a possible D match to TRBD2 (7 bases). The CDR3 runs 17 residues. Per the germline V gene, CDR1 is SEHNR and CDR2 is FQNEAQ (reference sequence). The CDR3 DNA is TGTGCCGGCAGCTTAGGGGGGGGGGGCAGCTCCTACAATGAGCAGTTCTTC. Translated: CAGSLGGGGSSYNEQFF.

The rearrangement uses TRBV6-5 and TRBJ2-2; D is tentatively TRBD1 or TRBD2 (5 bases each). The CDR3 sequence is 16 residues long. CDR1 is MNHEY, CDR2 SVGAGI, per germline. V was pared by 8 bases and J by 0 bases, with 16 bases between. CDR3 amino acids: CASSKTGTANTGELFF. The CDR3 region has the DNA TGTGCCAGCTCTAAAACCGGGACCGCGAACACCGGGGAGCTGTTTTTT.

This clonotype appeared a few times. The rearrangement joins TRBV19 to TRBJ2-5; D might be TRBD2 (5 bases). The CDR3 runs to 13 residues. CDR1 and CDR2 from the germline V gene are LNHDA and SQIVND (reference sequence). V was trimmed by 7 bases and J by 4 bases, leaving 13 bases between them. The CDR3 protein is CASNFGVGETQYF. DNA for the CDR3: TGTGCCAGTAATTTCGGGGTTGGAGAGACCCAGTACTTC.

The V and J genes are TRBV7-2 and TRBJ2-5; no clear D gene. The CDR3 has 12 residues. Germline-derived CDR1 and CDR2 are SGHTA and FQGNSA. V lost 5 bases and J 5 bases, leaving 9 bases between the germline ends. CDR3 in amino acids: CASSLQRETQYF. CDR3 in DNA: TGTGCCAGCAGCCTGCAGAGGGAGACCCAGTACTTC.

As for this clonotype: A junction boundary mismatches the germline segment, possibly from a read error. This sequence joins TRBV28 and TRBJ2-2, with TRBD2 matching over 10 bases. The length of the CDR3 is 16 residues. Germline loops: CDR1 MDHEN, CDR2 SYDVKM. CDR3 coding DNA: TGTGCCAGCAGTTCGCCGGGACTAGCGAATACCGGGGAGCTGTTTTTT. Protein: CASSSPGLANTGELFF. The full variable domain, completed using reference TRBV28 and TRBJ2-2, is DVKVTQSSRYLVKRTGEKVFLECVQDMDHENMFWYRQDPGLGLRLIYFSYDVKMKEKGDIPEGYSVSREKKERFSLILESASTNQTSMYLCASSSPGLANTGELFFGEGSRLTVL.

This clonotype was recorded a few times. The J gene is TRBJ1-2, the V gene TRBV5-1; TRBD1 might be the D (5 bases). Germline assignment: CDR1 SGHRS and CDR2 YFSETQ. CDR3 size: 13 residues. V was clipped by 2 bases and J by 6 bases, with 11 bases between them. The CDR3 region has the DNA TGCGCCAGCAGCTTTTACGGGGGTAATGGCTACACCTTC. Residues: CASSFYGGNGYTF.

The chain links TRBV10-3 to TRBJ1-5; D not certain. From germline, CDR1 is ENHRY and CDR2 SYGVKD. The germline V and J ends were trimmed by 3 bases and 7 bases, with 13 bases remaining between them. This CDR3 is 14 amino acids long. The CDR3 loop is CAISDPSLGQPQHF. The CDR3 DNA reads as TGTGCCATCAGTGACCCCTCACTCGGGCAGCCCCAGCATTTT.

The rearrangement links TRBV5-1 to TRBJ1-4; D ambiguous. CDR1 and CDR2 from the germline V gene are SGHRS and YFSETQ. V shed 1 base and J shed 4 bases, with 8 bases lying between them. The CDR3 length is 14 residues. CDR3 DNA sequence: TGCGCCAGCAGCTTGAGAGGAGATAATGAAAAACTGTTTTTT. Its protein product is CASSLRGDNEKLFF.

This clonotype was detected many times. The J gene is TRBJ2-3, the V gene TRBV6-1; either TRBD1 or TRBD2 may supply D (6 bases each). Germline CDR1 MNHNS, CDR2 SASEGT. The CDR3 covers 16 residues. Trimming cost V 6 bases and J 2 bases, with 18 bases left between them. CDR3 residues: CASRHQGGQSTDTQYF. CDR3 coding DNA: TGTGCCAGCAGACACCAAGGGGGGCAGTCCACAGATACGCAGTATTTT.

Ten or more counts support this clonotype. J is TRBJ2-2 and V is TRBV12-3 or TRBV12-4, with D unclear. This CDR3 spans 14 amino acids. V lost 6 bases, J lost 4 bases, and 12 bases lay in between. CDR3 coding DNA: TGTGCCAGCAGCAGTAACAGCTTCACCGGGGAGCTGTTTTTT. Its protein product is CASSSNSFTGELFF.

The chain recombines TRBV5-1 with TRBJ2-7; 8 bases align to TRBD2. Germline CDR1 and CDR2: SGHRS and YFSETQ. This CDR3 has 17 amino acids. The V and J ends lost 0 bases and 0 bases, in that order; junction bases with no gene match: 8. CDR3 region: CASSLERGMTVSYEQYF. The CDR3 DNA follows: TGCGCCAGCAGCTTGGAGCGGGGGATGACAGTCTCCTACGAGCAGTACTTC.

This clonotype appeared many times. CDR3 protein: CASSVGTPNQPQHF. For the CDR3, the DNA is TGCGCCAGCAGCGTCGGGACCCCGAATCAGCCCCAGCATTTT. V usage is TRBV5-1 and J usage is TRBJ1-5, with a weak D call TRBD1 (5 bases). The CDR3 has 14 residues. Trimming removed 4 bases from V and 4 bases from J, with 12 bases in between. Germline lookup yields CDR1 SGHRS and CDR2 YFSETQ.

This clonotype came up many times. The chain carries TRBV13 and TRBJ1-1, with D possibly matching TRBD1 (5 bases). CDR3 length: 14 amino acids. Germline V lookup: CDR1 PRHDT, CDR2 FYEKMQ (reference sequence). Trimming cost V 4 bases and J 2 bases, with 11 bases left between them. The DNA for the CDR3 is TGTGCCAGCAGCTCACAAGACAGTAACACTGAAGCTTTCTTT. Translated, it gives CASSSQDSNTEAFF. The whole variable domain, filled in from reference TRBV13 and TRBJ1-1, reads AAGVIQSPRHLIKEKRETATLKCYPIPRHDTVYWYQQGPGQDPQFLISFYEKMQSDKGSIPDRFSAQQFSDYHSELNMSSLELGDSALYFCASSSQDSNTEAFFGQGTRLTVV.

There are many counts of this clonotype. V is TRBV20-1 and J is TRBJ2-7; the D is unclear. Looked up from germline, CDR1 is DFQATT and CDR2 is SNEGSKA (reference sequence). The CDR3 runs to 13 residues. V was shortened by 1 base and J by 0 bases, with 7 bases between the two germline ends. The CDR3, as DNA: TGCAGTGCTAGAGGGCAGTACTCCTACGAGCAGTACTTC. This codes for CSARGQYSYEQYF.

This clonotype appeared many times. The chain combines TRBV20-1 with TRBJ2-1; D possibly corresponds to TRBD1 (6 bases). This CDR3 has 15 amino acids. V lost 0 bases, J lost 9 bases, and 18 bases lay in between. In germline, CDR1 is DFQATT, CDR2 SNEGSKA (reference sequence). The DNA for the CDR3 is TGCAGTGCTAGAGATATGGCAGGGGTCTTTAGTGAGCAGTTCTTC. It codes for CSARDMAGVFSEQFF.

The chain recombines TRBV28 with TRBJ2-5, with 11 bases aligning to TRBD2. The CDR3 extends over 16 amino acids. Germline CDR1 and CDR2: MDHEN and SYDVKM. The ends lost 3 bases at V and 5 bases at J; junction bases unmatched: 8. The CDR3 protein is CASSLVLAGVVETQYF. In DNA form, the CDR3 reads TGTGCCAGCAGTTTGGTACTAGCGGGAGTAGTTGAGACCCAGTACTTC.

At least ten counts were recorded for this clonotype. The CDR3, as DNA: TGTGCCAGCACTGGGGGAATAGAGGGTCAGCCCCAGCATTTT. Translation: CASTGGIEGQPQHF. The chain combines TRBV5-6 with TRBJ1-5, with D tentatively TRBD1 (5 bases). The germline V gene has CDR1 SGHDT and CDR2 YYEEEE. Deletions cut 6 bases from V and 6 bases from J, with 16 bases between. This CDR3 region has 14 residues. The whole variable domain, remainder taken from reference TRBV5-6 and TRBJ1-5, is DAGVTQSPTHLIKTRGQQVTLRCSPKSGHDTVSWYQQALGQGPQFIFQYYEEEERQRGNFPDRFSGHQFPNYSSELNVNALLLGDSALYLCASTGGIEGQPQHFGDGTRLSIL.

The V and J genes are TRBV4-1 and TRBJ2-7; D unresolved. Germline-derived CDR1 and CDR2 are MGHRA and YSYEKL. Trimming took off 1 base at V and 7 bases at J, with 14 bases between the two ends. The CDR3 covers 14 residues. This CDR3 reads CASSQVLHLGEQYF. DNA of the CDR3: TGCGCCAGCAGCCAAGTTTTACACCTTGGGGAGCAGTACTTC.

This clonotype was recorded a few times. V usage is TRBV6-5 and J usage is TRBJ1-6, with TRBD1 matching over 9 bases. The V gene end was trimmed by 4 bases and the J gene end by 7 bases; junction bases not matched to a gene: 14. The germline V gene encodes CDR1 MNHEY and CDR2 SVGAGI. There are 18 residues in the CDR3. CDR3 amino acids: CASSFSRSTGGSNSPLHF. In nucleotides, the CDR3 is TGTGCCAGCAGTTTCTCCCGCTCCACAGGGGGCTCGAATTCACCCCTCCACTTT.

This clonotype was seen at least ten times. The chain uses TRBV27 and TRBJ1-5; unclear D gene. The V end was cut by 3 bases, the J end by 2 bases, with 5 bases between. The CDR3 spans 13 residues. CDR1 is MNHEY and CDR2 is SMNVEV in the germline V gene (reference sequence). The CDR3 DNA reads as TGTGCCAGCAGTTTCGGAGGCAATCAGCCCCAGCATTTT. Translated: CASSFGGNQPQHF.

This clonotype was counted ten times or more. The V call is TRBV7-9, the J call TRBJ2-5; 11 nucleotides line up with TRBD2. Germline V gene data show CDR1 as SEHNR and CDR2 as FQNEAQ (reference sequence). Germline trimming cut 1 base from V and 2 bases from J; bases unmatched to any gene: 6. The length of the CDR3 is 17 residues. CDR3 nucleotides: TGTGCCAGCAGCTTAGAGTTGGGGACTAGCGGTCAAGAGACCCAGTACTTC. Translation gives CASSLELGTSGQETQYF.

At least ten counts were recorded for this clonotype. The chain combines TRBV6-1 with TRBJ1-5; TRBD1 agrees at 10 bases. The length of the CDR3 is 17 residues. The ends lost 6 bases at V and 0 bases at J; junction bases unmatched: 8. Per germline, CDR1 MNHNS and CDR2 SASEGT. CDR3 DNA sequence: TGTGCCAGCAGAAACGCCAGGACAGGGGGTAGCAATCAGCCCCAGCATTTT. Amino acid sequence: CASRNARTGGSNQPQHF.

Details on this clonotype: The germline gene is not matched at one end of the junction; a read error may be the cause. The chain links TRBV10-3 to TRBJ2-7; TRBD1 matches 8 bases. CDR1 and CDR2 from the germline V gene are ENHRY and SYGVKD. The CDR3 has 14 residues. CDR3 in DNA: TGTGCCATCGGTGAGCGGACAGGGCCCCTCGAGCAGTACTTC. This gives the protein CAIGERTGPLEQYF.

This clonotype was seen many times. The chain couples TRBV13 to TRBJ1-3, with 9 bases identical to TRBD1. V lost 4 bases and J lost 3; bases outside the gene matches: 4. CDR1 is PRHDT and CDR2 is FYEKMQ in the germline V gene (reference sequence). This CDR3 region has 15 residues. The CDR3 region has the DNA TGTGCCAGCAGCTGGGGGACAGGGAGTGGAAACACCATATATTTT. It specifies CASSWGTGSGNTIYF.

This clonotype occurred many times. V is TRBV9 and J is TRBJ2-2; D is possibly TRBD1 (5 bases). This CDR3 has 16 amino acids. From germline, CDR1 is SGDLS and CDR2 YYNGEE. V was trimmed by 2 bases and J by 4 bases, leaving 15 bases between them. CDR3 DNA sequence: TGTGCCAGCAGCGTCCATGATTTTACAGGCACCGGGGAGCTGTTTTTT. It translates to CASSVHDFTGTGELFF.

This clonotype came up many times. The chain is built from TRBV27 and TRBJ2-2; D perhaps matches TRBD2 (5 bases). The germline CDR1 and CDR2 sequences are MNHEY and SMNVEV (reference sequence). CDR3 size: 12 residues. V dropped 5 bases and J dropped 7 bases, with 8 bases sitting between them. The CDR3 sequence: CASSPRGGELFF. The CDR3, as DNA: TGTGCCAGCAGTCCACGGGGCGGGGAGCTGTTTTTT.

This clonotype turned up a few times. The chain carries TRBV4-3 and TRBJ2-7; D is uncertain. From germline, CDR1 is LGHNA and CDR2 YSLEER. Trimming removed 0 bases at V and 4 bases at J, with 7 bases between. This CDR3 spans 13 amino acids. This CDR3 reads CASSQDRRYEQYF. The CDR3 DNA reads as TGCGCCAGCAGCCAAGACCGTCGGTACGAGCAGTACTTC.